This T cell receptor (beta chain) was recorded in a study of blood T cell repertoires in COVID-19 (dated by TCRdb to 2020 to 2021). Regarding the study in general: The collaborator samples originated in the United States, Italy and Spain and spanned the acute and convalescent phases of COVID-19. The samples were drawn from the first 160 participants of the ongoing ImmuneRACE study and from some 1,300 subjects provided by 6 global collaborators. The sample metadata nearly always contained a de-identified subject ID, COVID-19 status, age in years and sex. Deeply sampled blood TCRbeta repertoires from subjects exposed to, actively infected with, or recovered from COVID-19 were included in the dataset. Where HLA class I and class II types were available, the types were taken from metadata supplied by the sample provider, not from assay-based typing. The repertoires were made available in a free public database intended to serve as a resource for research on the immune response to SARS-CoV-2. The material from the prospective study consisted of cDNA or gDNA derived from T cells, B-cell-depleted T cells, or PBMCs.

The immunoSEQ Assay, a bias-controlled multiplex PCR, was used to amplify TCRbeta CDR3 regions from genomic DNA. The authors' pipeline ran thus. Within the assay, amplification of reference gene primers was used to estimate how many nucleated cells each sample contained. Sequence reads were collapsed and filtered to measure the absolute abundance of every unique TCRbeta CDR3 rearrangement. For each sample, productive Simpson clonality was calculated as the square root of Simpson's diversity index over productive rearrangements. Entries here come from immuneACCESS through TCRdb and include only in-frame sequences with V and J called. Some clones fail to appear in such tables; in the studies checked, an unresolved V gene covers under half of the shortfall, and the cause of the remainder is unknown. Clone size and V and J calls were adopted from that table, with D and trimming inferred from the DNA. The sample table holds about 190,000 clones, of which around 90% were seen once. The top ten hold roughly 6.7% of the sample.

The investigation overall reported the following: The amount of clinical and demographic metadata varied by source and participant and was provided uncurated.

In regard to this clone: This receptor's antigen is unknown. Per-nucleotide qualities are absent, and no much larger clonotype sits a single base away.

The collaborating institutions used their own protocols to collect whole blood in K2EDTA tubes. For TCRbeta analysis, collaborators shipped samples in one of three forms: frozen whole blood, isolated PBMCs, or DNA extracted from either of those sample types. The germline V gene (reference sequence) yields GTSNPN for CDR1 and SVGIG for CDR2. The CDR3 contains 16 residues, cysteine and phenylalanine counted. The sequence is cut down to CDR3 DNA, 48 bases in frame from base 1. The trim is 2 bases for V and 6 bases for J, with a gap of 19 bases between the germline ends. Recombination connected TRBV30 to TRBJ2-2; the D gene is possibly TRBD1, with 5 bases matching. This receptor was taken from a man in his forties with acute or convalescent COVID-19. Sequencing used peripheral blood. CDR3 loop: CAWSPHQGATAGELFF. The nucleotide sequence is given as TGTGCCTGGAGTCCCCACCAGGGCGCAACGGCCGGGGAGCTGTTTTTT. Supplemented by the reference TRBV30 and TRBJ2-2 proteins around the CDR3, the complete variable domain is SQTIHQWPATLVQPVGSPLSLECTVEGTSNPNLYWYRQAAGRGLQLLFYSVGIGQISSEVPQNLSASRPQDRQFILSSKKLLLSDSGFYLCAWSPHQGATAGELFFGEGSRLTVL.